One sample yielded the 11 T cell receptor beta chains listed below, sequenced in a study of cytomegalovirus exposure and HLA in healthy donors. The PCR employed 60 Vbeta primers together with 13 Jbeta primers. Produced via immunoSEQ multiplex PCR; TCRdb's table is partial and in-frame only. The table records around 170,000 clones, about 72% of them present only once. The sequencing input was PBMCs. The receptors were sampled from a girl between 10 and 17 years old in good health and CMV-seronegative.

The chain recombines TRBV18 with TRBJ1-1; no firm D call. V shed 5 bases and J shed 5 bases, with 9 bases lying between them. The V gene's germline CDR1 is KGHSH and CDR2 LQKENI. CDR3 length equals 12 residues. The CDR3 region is CASSDTGTEAFF. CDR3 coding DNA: TGTGCCAGCTCAGACACTGGTACTGAAGCTTTCTTT.

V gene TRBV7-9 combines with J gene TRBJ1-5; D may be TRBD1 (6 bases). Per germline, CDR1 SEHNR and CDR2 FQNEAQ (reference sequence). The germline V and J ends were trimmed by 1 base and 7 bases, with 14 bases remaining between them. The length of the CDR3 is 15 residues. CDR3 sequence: CASSLGQGLKQPQHF. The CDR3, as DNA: TGTGCCAGCAGCTTAGGGCAGGGGTTAAAACAGCCCCAGCATTTT.

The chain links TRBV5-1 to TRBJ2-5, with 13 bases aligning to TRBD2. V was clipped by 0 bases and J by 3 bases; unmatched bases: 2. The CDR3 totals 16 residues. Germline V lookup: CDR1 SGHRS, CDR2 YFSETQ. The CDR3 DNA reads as TGCGCCAGCAGCTTGGGGGGGACTAGCGGGGAAGAGACCCAGTACTTC. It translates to CASSLGGTSGEETQYF.

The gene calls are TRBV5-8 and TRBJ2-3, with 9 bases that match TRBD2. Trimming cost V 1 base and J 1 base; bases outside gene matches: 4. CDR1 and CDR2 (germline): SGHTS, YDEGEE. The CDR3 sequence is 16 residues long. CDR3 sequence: CASSLRKRGGTDTQYF. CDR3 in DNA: TGTGCCAGCAGCTTGAGAAAGCGGGGGGGCACAGATACGCAGTATTTT.

CDR3 nucleotide sequence: TGCAGCGTTGAAATCCTATCTGGACATCTGGGCTACACCTTC. Residues: CSVEILSGHLGYTF. This chain connects TRBV29-1 to TRBJ1-2; tentatively, D is TRBD1 (5 bases). This CDR3 has 14 amino acids. Germline V CDR1 and CDR2: SQVTM, ANQGSEA. V lost 2 bases and J lost 8, with 18 bases in between.

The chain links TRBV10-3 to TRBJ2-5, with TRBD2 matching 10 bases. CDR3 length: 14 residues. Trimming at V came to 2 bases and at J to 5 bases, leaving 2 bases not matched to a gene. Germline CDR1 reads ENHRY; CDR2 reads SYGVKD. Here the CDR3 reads CAISEATSGETQYF. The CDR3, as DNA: TGTGCCATCAGTGAGGCGACTAGCGGGGAGACCCAGTACTTC.

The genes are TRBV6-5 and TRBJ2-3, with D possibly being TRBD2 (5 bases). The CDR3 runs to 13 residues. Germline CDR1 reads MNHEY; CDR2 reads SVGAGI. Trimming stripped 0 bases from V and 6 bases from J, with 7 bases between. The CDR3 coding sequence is TGTGCCAGCAGTTACTCGTCGGGGGATACGCAGTATTTT. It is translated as CASSYSSGDTQYF.

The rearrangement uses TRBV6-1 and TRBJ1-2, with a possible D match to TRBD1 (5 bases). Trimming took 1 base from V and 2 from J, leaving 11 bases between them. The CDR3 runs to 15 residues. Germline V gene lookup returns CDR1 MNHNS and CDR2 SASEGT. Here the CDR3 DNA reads TGTGCCAGCAGTGAAGGATGGGGCCTGAACTATGGCTACACCTTC. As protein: CASSEGWGLNYGYTF.

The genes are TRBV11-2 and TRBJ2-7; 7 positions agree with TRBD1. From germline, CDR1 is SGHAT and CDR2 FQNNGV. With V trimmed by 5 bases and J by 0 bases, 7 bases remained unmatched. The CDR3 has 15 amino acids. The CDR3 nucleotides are TGTGCCAGCAGCCAAGGACGGGACAGCTCCTACGAGCAGTACTTC. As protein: CASSQGRDSSYEQYF. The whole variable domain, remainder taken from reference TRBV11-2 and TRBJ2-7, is EAGVAQSPRYKIIEKRQSVAFWCNPISGHATLYWYQQILGQGPKLLIQFQNNGVVDDSQLPKDRFSAERLKGVDSTLKIQPAKLEDSAVYLCASSQGRDSSYEQYFGPGTRLTVT.

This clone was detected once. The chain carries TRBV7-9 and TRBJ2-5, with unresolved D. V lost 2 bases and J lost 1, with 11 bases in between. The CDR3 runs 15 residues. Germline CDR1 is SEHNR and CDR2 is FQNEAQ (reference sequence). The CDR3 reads CASSLMFRSQETQYF. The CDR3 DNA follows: TGTGCCAGCAGCTTAATGTTTCGGTCCCAAGAGACCCAGTACTTC. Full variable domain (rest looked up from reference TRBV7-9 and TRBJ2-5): DTGVSQNPRHKITKRGQNVTFRCDPISEHNRLYWYRQTLGQGPEFLTYFQNEAQLEKSRLLSDRFSAERPKGSFSTLEIQRTEQGDSAMYLCASSLMFRSQETQYFGPGTRLLVL.

For the CDR3, the DNA is TGTGCCACCTTCAACACTGAAGCTTTCTTT. Translated: CATFNTEAFF. This chain joins TRBV19 and TRBJ1-1; D is undetermined. V lost 10 bases, J lost 2 bases, and 5 bases lay in between. This CDR3 region has 10 residues. Per germline, CDR1 LNHDA and CDR2 SQIVND (reference sequence).